Below, 29 T cell receptor beta chains from the same sample are listed, as sequenced in a study of blood T cells in healthy people across ages. Next came a second PCR, run for roughly 6 to 11 cycles, which used a sample-barcoded 5' primer along with a J-beta primer mix. MiXCR, run by TCRdb on the 5' RACE reads, gives a single entry per CDR3 protein. The table includes 1.5 million to 2 million distinct CDR3 sequences, roughly 52% detected once. Material: blood. The receptors stem from a woman between 40 and 50 years old in good health.

This chain connects TRBV9 to TRBJ2-1; 8 nucleotides align to TRBD1. Trimming took 6 bases from V and 4 from J; bases not matched to a gene: 6. The CDR3 spans 14 residues. The germline V gene has CDR1 SGDLS and CDR2 YYNGEE. Written as DNA, the CDR3 is TGTGCCAGCACTATGACAGGGGTATACAATGAGCAGTTCTTC. Translating it yields CASTMTGVYNEQFF.

This clonotype occurred once. The chain is built from TRBV12-5 and TRBJ2-3; 8 bases are shared with TRBD1. The CDR3 totals 15 residues. From germline, CDR1 is LGHNT and CDR2 FRNRAP. V was pared by 1 base and J by 9 bases, with 9 bases of the junction left unmatched. CDR3 residues: CASGLGDRSEMTQYF. The CDR3 DNA is TGTGCTAGTGGTTTGGGGGACAGGTCAGAGATGACGCAGTATTTT.

The chain joins TRBV7-9 to TRBJ2-6; 7 nucleotides match TRBD1. The V and J ends lost 2 bases and 2 bases, in that order; junction bases with no gene match: 3. CDR3 length: 16 residues. CDR1 and CDR2 from the germline V gene are SEHNR and FQNEAQ (reference sequence). In nucleotides, the CDR3 is TGTGCCAGCAGCTTATTAGGGGGCGCTGGGGCCAACGTCCTGACTTTC. It translates to CASSLLGGAGANVLTF.

This clonotype has a handful of counts. The chain couples TRBV29-1 to TRBJ2-1; the D is unclear. V was pared by 5 bases and J by 5 bases, with 19 bases between. Germline V gives CDR1 SQVTM, CDR2 ANQGSEA. The CDR3 is 15 amino acids. The CDR3, as DNA: TGCAGCGTTTCCAGACTTGCCCCCACACACAATGAGCAGTTCTTC. Its translation is CSVSRLAPTHNEQFF.

This rearrangement joins TRBV2 to TRBJ2-1; 7 bases are shared with TRBD2. The V gene's germline CDR1 is SNHLY and CDR2 FYNNEI. V lost 7 bases to trimming and J lost 9 bases; unmatched junction nucleotides: 6. CDR3 length: 12 residues. The CDR3 sequence is CASTGLEGEQFF. As DNA, the CDR3 is TGTGCCAGCACAGGACTAGAGGGTGAGCAGTTCTTC.

V usage is TRBV20-1 and J usage is TRBJ2-7; 7 nucleotides agree with TRBD2. The V segment lost 6 bases and the J segment 5 bases; nucleotides outside the gene matches: 10. Germline V gene data show CDR1 as DFQATT and CDR2 as SNEGSKA (reference sequence). The CDR3 is 13 residues long. CDR3 sequence (DNA): TGCAGTGCCCCGGGACTACCTTATCACGAGCAGTACTTC. It yields the protein CSAPGLPYHEQYF.

This chain connects TRBV4-3 to TRBJ2-5; D tentatively reads TRBD1 or TRBD2 (5 bases each). The CDR3 is made up of 13 amino acids. Germline loops: CDR1 LGHNA, CDR2 YSLEER. The germline V and J ends were trimmed by 0 bases and 10 bases, with 12 bases remaining between them. CDR3 sequence (DNA): TGCGCCAGCAGCCAAGATAGGGGACGGGGCCAGTACTTC. It encodes CASSQDRGRGQYF.

This clonotype was found a few times. The chain couples TRBV29-1 to TRBJ2-5; D is uncertain. This CDR3 comprises 14 residues. Trimming took off 4 bases at V and 1 base at J, with 13 bases between the two ends. Germline CDR1 reads SQVTM; CDR2 reads ANQGSEA. This CDR3 is CSVVGSIIQETQYF. The CDR3 nucleotides read TGCAGCGTTGTGGGTAGCATCATCCAAGAGACCCAGTACTTC.

The sample holds a few counts of this clonotype. The chain uses TRBV25-1 and TRBJ1-2, with D unresolved. Trimming took off 3 bases at V and 4 bases at J, with 12 bases between the two ends. This CDR3 is 14 amino acids long. CDR1 and CDR2 from the germline V gene are MGHDK and SYGVNS. The CDR3 DNA is TGTGCCAGCAGTGATACCCAGGTGGGCTATGGCTACACCTTC. Protein: CASSDTQVGYGYTF.

This clonotype occurred a few times. The chain employs TRBV12-3 or TRBV12-4 and TRBJ2-7; 7 bases map to TRBD2. The junction had 10 bases not matched to a gene; V was cut back by 8 bases and J by 3 bases. The CDR3 length is 14 residues. In nucleotides, the CDR3 is TGTGCCAGCGCTGGGGGGGACGGGAACTACGAGCAGTACTTC. Protein sequence: CASAGGDGNYEQYF.

The V call is TRBV20-1, the J call TRBJ2-3; tentatively, D is TRBD1 (6 bases). CDR1 is DFQATT, CDR2 SNEGSKA, per germline (reference sequence). The germline V and J ends were trimmed by 7 bases and 6 bases, with 23 bases remaining between them. The CDR3 consists of 15 residues. The CDR3 region has the DNA TGCAGTGGGACCCCGTTGGGGGCCGGCGTCGATACGCAGTATTTT. It is translated as CSGTPLGAGVDTQYF.

The chain employs TRBV7-2 and TRBJ2-6, with D maybe TRBD2 (5 bases). V was trimmed by 0 bases and J by 0 bases, leaving 15 bases between them. CDR1 and CDR2 (germline): SGHTA, FQGNSA. The CDR3 consists of 19 residues. The CDR3 nucleotides read TGTGCCAGCAGCTTAGCCGGGTCTCTAGCAAGCTCTGGGGCCAACGTCCTGACTTTC. Its protein is CASSLAGSLASSGANVLTF.

The chain is built from TRBV19 and TRBJ1-1; 8 nucleotides match TRBD1. The CDR3 contains 16 residues. Per germline, CDR1 LNHDA and CDR2 SQIVND (reference sequence). V was clipped by 1 base and J by 4 bases; unmatched bases: 8. For the CDR3, the DNA is TGTGCCAGTAGTATAGGAGCAGGGGGCCGTTTCACTGAAGCTTTCTTT. Its translation is CASSIGAGGRFTEAFF. The full variable domain, in which reference TRBV19 and TRBJ1-1 provide the parts outside the CDR3, is DGGITQSPKYLFRKEGQNVTLSCEQNLNHDAMYWYRQDPGQGLRLIYYSQIVNDFQKGDIAEGYSVSREKKESFPLTVTSAQKNPTAFYLCASSIGAGGRFTEAFFGQGTRLTVV.

V gene TRBV29-1 combines with J gene TRBJ2-7; D not certain. With 4 bases removed from V and 7 bases from J, the gap between germline ends came to 8 bases. Germline V gives CDR1 SQVTM, CDR2 ANQGSEA. The CDR3 sequence is 10 residues long. The CDR3 loop is CSVGNNEQYF. For the CDR3, the DNA is TGCAGCGTTGGTAACAATGAGCAGTACTTC.

This chain connects TRBV7-2 to TRBJ2-1; no clear D. The CDR3 covers 11 residues. Germline CDR1 reads SGHTA; CDR2 reads FQGNSA. Trimming removed 3 bases at V and 13 bases at J, with 10 bases between. CDR3 nucleotides: TGTGCCAGCAGCTTCAGTAACACCCAGTTCTTC. It codes for CASSFSNTQFF.

This clonotype has more than one count but fewer than ten. This chain connects TRBV20-1 to TRBJ2-1; D gene unclear. CDR1 and CDR2 from the germline V gene are DFQATT and SNEGSKA (reference sequence). This CDR3 spans 14 amino acids. Trimming pared 0 bases from V and 9 bases from J, leaving 15 bases between. CDR3 amino acids: CSAREATDSGEQFF. As DNA, the CDR3 is TGCAGTGCTAGAGAAGCGACCGACTCTGGTGAGCAGTTCTTC.

The chain uses TRBV29-1 and TRBJ1-1, with a possible D match to TRBD1 (5 bases). V shed 7 bases and J shed 5 bases, with 14 bases lying between them. This CDR3 is built from 12 residues. Germline V lookup: CDR1 SQVTM, CDR2 ANQGSEA. The CDR3 region is CSAGHTITEAFF. The CDR3 DNA sequence: TGCAGCGCTGGACATACAATAACTGAAGCTTTCTTT.

Note on this clonotype: The germline gene is not matched at one end of the junction; a read error may be the cause. CDR3 nucleotide sequence: TGTGCCAGCGGCTTGCCGGGACAGGGTTCCAATGAGCAGTTCTTC. Translating it yields CASGLPGQGSNEQFF. This chain links TRBV7-2 with TRBJ2-1; 9 nucleotides match TRBD1. The CDR3 runs 15 residues. In germline, CDR1 is SGHTA, CDR2 FQGNSA.

The V and J genes are TRBV6-1 and TRBJ2-1; tentative D call: TRBD1 (6 bases). CDR3 length: 14 amino acids. Trimming removed 1 base at V and 7 bases at J, with 11 bases between. Germline CDR1 is MNHNS and CDR2 is SASEGT. CDR3 nucleotides: TGTGCCAGCAGTGAAGGGACAGCTGCGAATGAGCAGTTCTTC. This encodes CASSEGTAANEQFF.

The chain employs TRBV11-2 and TRBJ2-3, with 8 bases aligning to TRBD1. CDR3 length: 17 amino acids. The V and J ends lost 5 bases and 5 bases, in that order; junction bases with no gene match: 15. In germline, CDR1 is SGHAT, CDR2 FQNNGV. The CDR3 spells CASSPRTGNLPGDTQYF. The DNA for the CDR3 is TGTGCCAGCAGCCCAAGGACAGGGAACCTACCGGGAGATACGCAGTATTTT.

The gene calls are TRBV6-2 or TRBV6-3 and TRBJ2-3, with 12 bases fitting TRBD2. Germline trimming cut 5 bases from V and 4 bases from J; bases unmatched to any gene: 7. This CDR3 is built from 16 residues. Per the germline V gene, CDR1 is MNHEY and CDR2 is SVGEGT. The CDR3 reads CASSTLAGGRPDTQYF. The CDR3 nucleotides are TGTGCCAGCAGTACCCTAGCGGGGGGGAGACCAGATACGCAGTATTTT.

This clonotype showed up just a few times. V is TRBV12-3 or TRBV12-4 and J is TRBJ2-7; D remains ambiguous. This CDR3 is 14 amino acids long. Trimming took off 7 bases at V and 2 bases at J, with 15 bases between the two ends. Here the CDR3 reads CASTGSEFPYEQYF. DNA of the CDR3: TGTGCCAGCACTGGGTCCGAGTTCCCCTACGAGCAGTACTTC.

This clonotype came up a few times. The chain combines TRBV7-2 with TRBJ2-7; D tentatively fits TRBD1 or TRBD2 (5 bases each). V lost 1 base and J lost 2, with 12 bases in between. The CDR3 extends over 15 amino acids. From germline, CDR1 is SGHTA and CDR2 FQGNSA. This chain's CDR3 is CASSLDLGRTYEQYF. CDR3 nucleotides: TGTGCCAGCAGCTTAGACTTGGGACGGACCTACGAGCAGTACTTC.

In the case of this clonotype: Germline and junction disagree at one end, which may indicate a read error. This chain uses TRBV20-1 with TRBJ1-4; D is possibly TRBD1 (6 bases). CDR3 length: 14 amino acids. Germline assignment: CDR1 DFQATT and CDR2 SNEGSKA (reference sequence). The DNA of the CDR3 is TGCAGTGCGCCCGACAGGTCGGGTACAGAAAAACCGTTTTTT. As protein: CSAPDRSGTEKPFF.

This chain links TRBV7-2 with TRBJ2-1; D perhaps matches TRBD2 (6 bases). The germline V gene encodes CDR1 SGHTA and CDR2 FQGNSA. The CDR3 has 15 amino acids. V was shortened by 5 bases and J by 2 bases, with 13 bases between the two germline ends. This CDR3 reads CASSPEASAYNEQFF. Written as DNA, the CDR3 is TGTGCCAGCAGCCCTGAGGCTAGCGCCTACAATGAGCAGTTCTTC.

This clonotype was detected only a few times. V and J are TRBV3-1 and TRBJ2-7; no clear D. Trimming stripped 4 bases from V and 4 bases from J, with 14 bases between. The CDR3 is 14 residues long. The germline CDR1 and CDR2 sequences are LGHDT and YNNKEL (reference sequence). The CDR3 nucleotides read TGTGCCAGCAGCCGCATTCCGACTGATTACGAGCAGTACTTC. This codes for CASSRIPTDYEQYF.

V gene TRBV19 combines with J gene TRBJ2-3, with 9 bases identical to TRBD2. J was trimmed by 3 bases and V by 4 bases; bases with no gene match: 5. CDR1 is LNHDA, CDR2 SQIVND, per germline (reference sequence). This CDR3 region has 15 residues. CDR3 in DNA: TGTGCCAGTAGTAACGGACTAGCGTCAACAGATACGCAGTATTTT. The encoded protein is CASSNGLASTDTQYF.

The chain couples TRBV12-3 or TRBV12-4 to TRBJ2-5; TRBD1 agrees at 11 bases. The CDR3 is made up of 17 amino acids. Losses at the gene ends were 6 bases for V and 9 bases for J; bases not matched to a gene: 18. The CDR3 sequence: CASRSPGTGGSKRPQYF. CDR3 DNA: TGTGCCAGCAGATCCCCCGGGACAGGGGGAAGCAAGAGACCCCAGTACTTC.

This chain connects TRBV6-6 to TRBJ1-4; tentatively, D is TRBD1 (5 bases). Germline V CDR1 and CDR2: MNHNY, SVGAGI (reference sequence). The V and J ends lost 2 bases and 4 bases respectively, with 11 bases between them. There are 15 residues in the CDR3. CDR3 coding DNA: TGTGCCAGCAGTTACGACGGGGCTAATAATGAAAAACTGTTTTTT. Translated, it gives CASSYDGANNEKLFF.